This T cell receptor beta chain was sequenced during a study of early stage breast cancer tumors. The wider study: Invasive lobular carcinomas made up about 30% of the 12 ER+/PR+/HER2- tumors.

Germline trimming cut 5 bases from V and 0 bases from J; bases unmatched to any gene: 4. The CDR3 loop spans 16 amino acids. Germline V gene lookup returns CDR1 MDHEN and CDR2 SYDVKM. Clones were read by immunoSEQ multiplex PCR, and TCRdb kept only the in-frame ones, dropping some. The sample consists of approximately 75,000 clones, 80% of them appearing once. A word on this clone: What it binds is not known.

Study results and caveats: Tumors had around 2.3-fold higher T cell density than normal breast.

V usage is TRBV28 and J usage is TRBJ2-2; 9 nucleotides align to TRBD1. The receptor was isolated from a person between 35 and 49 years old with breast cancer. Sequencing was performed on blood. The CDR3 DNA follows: TGTGCCAGCAGTCAGAGACAGGGGGCGAACACCGGGGAGCTGTTTTTT. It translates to CASSQRQGANTGELFF.